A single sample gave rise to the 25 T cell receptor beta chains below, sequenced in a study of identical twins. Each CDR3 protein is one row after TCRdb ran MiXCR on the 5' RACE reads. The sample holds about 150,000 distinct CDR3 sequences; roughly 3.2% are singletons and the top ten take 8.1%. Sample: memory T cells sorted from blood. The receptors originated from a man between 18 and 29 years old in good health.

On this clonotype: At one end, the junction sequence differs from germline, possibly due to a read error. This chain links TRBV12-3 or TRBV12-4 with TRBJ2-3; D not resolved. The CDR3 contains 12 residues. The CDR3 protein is CAISFGTDTQYF. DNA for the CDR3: TGTGCCATCAGTTTTGGCACAGATACGCAGTATTTT.

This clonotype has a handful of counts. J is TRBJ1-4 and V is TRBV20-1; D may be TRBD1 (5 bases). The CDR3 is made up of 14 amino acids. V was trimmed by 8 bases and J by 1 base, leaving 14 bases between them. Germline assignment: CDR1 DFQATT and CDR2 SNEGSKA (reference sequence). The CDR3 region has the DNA TGCAGTCCAACAACCGGGGGAACTAATGAAAAACTGTTTTTT. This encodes CSPTTGGTNEKLFF.

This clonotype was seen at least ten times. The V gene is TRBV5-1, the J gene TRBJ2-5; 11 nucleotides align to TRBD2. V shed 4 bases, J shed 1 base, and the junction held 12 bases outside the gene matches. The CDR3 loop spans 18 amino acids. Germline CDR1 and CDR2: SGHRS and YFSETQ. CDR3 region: CASSDPGLAETIQETQYF. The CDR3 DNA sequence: TGCGCCAGCAGCGATCCGGGACTAGCGGAAACTATCCAAGAGACCCAGTACTTC.

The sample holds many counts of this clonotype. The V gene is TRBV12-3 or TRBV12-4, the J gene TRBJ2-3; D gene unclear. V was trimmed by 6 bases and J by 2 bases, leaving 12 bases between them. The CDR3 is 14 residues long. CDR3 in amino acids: CASRADDYTDTQYF. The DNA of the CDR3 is TGTGCCAGCAGGGCGGACGATTACACAGATACGCAGTATTTT.

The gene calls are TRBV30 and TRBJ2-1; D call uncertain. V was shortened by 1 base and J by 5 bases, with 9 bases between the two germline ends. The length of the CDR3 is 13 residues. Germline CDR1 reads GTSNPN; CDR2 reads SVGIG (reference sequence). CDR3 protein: CAWSGALNNEQFF. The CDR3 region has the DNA TGTGCCTGGAGTGGAGCCTTAAACAATGAGCAGTTCTTC.

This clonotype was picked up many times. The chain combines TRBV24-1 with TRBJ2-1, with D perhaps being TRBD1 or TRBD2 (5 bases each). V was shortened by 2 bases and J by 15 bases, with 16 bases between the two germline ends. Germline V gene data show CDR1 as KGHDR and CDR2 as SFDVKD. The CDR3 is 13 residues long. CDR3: CATSDSQWGSRFF. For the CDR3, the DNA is TGTGCCACCAGTGATTCCCAGTGGGGGAGTAGGTTCTTC.

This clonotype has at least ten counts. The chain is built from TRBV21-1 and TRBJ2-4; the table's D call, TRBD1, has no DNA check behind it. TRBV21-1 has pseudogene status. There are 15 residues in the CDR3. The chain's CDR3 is CASSKDGTAKNIQYF. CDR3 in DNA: TGTGCCAGCAGCAAAGATGGGACCGCCAAAAACATTCAGTACTTC.

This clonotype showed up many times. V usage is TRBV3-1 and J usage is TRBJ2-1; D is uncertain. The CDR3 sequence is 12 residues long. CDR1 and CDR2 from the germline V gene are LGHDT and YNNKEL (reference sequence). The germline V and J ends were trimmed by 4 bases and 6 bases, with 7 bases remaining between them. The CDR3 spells CASSLDGNEQFF. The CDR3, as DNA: TGTGCCAGCAGCCTGGACGGCAATGAGCAGTTCTTC.

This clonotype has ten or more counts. Here the CDR3 DNA reads TGCAGCGCCGTGGAGGGGTACGAGCAGTACGTC. Translated, it gives CSAVEGYEQYV. J is TRBJ2-7 and V is TRBV29-1; D perhaps matches TRBD2 (6 bases). Trimming took 7 bases from V and 4 from J, leaving 11 bases between them. CDR1 is SQVTM, CDR2 ANQGSEA, per germline. CDR3 length equals 11 residues.

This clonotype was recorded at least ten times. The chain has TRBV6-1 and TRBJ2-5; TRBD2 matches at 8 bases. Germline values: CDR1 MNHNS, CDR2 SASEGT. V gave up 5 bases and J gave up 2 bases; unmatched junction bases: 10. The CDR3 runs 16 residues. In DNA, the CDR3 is TGTGCCAGCAGTACCCTGGCGGGAGGAAGGCAAGAGACCCAGTACTTC. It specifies CASSTLAGGRQETQYF.

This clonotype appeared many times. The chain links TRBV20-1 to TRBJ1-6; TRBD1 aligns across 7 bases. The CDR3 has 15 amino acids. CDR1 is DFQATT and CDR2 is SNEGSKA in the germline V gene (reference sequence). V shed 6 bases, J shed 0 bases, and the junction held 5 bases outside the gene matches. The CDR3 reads CSADRPSSYNSPLHF. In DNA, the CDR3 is TGCAGTGCGGACAGGCCAAGCTCCTATAATTCACCCCTCCACTTT.

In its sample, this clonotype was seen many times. CDR3 amino acids: CASSPGPSQAAEAFF. The CDR3 DNA reads TGTGCCAGCAGTCCCGGGCCCTCCCAGGCGGCTGAAGCTTTCTTT. The chain uses TRBV27 and TRBJ1-1; D uncertain. In germline, CDR1 is MNHEY, CDR2 SMNVEV (reference sequence). V lost 5 bases to trimming and J lost 6 bases, with 19 bases between them. The CDR3 length is 15 residues.

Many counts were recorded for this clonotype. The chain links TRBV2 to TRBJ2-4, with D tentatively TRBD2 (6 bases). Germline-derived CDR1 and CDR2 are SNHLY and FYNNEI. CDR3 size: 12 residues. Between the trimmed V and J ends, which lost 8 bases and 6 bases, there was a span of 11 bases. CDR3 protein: CASRGAVNIQYF. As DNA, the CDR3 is TGTGCCAGCCGCGGGGCAGTAAACATTCAGTACTTC. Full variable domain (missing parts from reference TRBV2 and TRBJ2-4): EPEVTQTPSHQVTQMGQEVILRCVPISNHLYFYWYRQILGQKVEFLVSFYNNEISEKSEIFDDQFSVERPDGSNFTLKIRSTKLEDSAMYFCASRGAVNIQYFGAGTRLSVL.

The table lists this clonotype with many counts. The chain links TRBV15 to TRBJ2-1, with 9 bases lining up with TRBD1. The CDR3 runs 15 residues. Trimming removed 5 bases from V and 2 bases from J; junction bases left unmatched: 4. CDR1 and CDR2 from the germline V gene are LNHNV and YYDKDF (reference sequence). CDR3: CATSGQGKPYNEQFF. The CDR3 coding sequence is TGTGCCACCAGCGGACAGGGGAAACCCTACAATGAGCAGTTCTTC.

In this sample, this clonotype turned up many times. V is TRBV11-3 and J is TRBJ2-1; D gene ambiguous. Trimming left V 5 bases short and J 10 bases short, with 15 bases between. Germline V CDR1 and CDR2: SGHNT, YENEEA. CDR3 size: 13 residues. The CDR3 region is CASSIEHLGEQFF. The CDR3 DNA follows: TGTGCCAGCAGCATCGAACATCTCGGCGAGCAGTTCTTC.

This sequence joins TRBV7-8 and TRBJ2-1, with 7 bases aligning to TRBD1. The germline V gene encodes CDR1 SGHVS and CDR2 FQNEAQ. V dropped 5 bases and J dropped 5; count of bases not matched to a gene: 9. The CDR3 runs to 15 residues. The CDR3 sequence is CASSVEQGLNNEQFF. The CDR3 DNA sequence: TGTGCCAGCAGCGTGGAACAGGGGTTAAACAATGAGCAGTTCTTC.

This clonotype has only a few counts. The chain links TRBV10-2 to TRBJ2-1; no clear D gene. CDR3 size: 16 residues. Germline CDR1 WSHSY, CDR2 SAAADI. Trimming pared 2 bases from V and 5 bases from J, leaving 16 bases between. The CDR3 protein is CASSEQQRVRDNEQFF. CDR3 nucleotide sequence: TGCGCCAGCAGTGAGCAGCAACGGGTTCGGGACAATGAGCAGTTCTTC.

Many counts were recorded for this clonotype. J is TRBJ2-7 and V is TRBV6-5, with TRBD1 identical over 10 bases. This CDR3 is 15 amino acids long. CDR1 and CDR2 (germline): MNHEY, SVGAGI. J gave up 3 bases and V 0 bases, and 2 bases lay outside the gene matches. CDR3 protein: CASSYSTGGGYEQYF. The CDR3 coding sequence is TGTGCCAGCAGTTACTCGACAGGGGGCGGCTACGAGCAGTACTTC.

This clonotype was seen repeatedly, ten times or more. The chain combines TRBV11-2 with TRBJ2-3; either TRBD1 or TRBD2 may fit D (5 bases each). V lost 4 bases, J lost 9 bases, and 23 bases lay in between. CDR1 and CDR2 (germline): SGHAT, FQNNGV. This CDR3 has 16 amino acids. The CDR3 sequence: CASSSLRVQSGRTQYF. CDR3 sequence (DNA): TGTGCCAGCAGCTCCCTTCGCGTACAATCGGGGCGGACGCAGTATTTT.

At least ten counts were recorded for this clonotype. CDR3 amino acids: CASSALRGYTF. DNA of the CDR3: TGTGCCAGCAGTGCCCTTCGGGGCTACACCTTC. The chain combines TRBV28 with TRBJ1-2; no definite D call. Germline V gene sequence: CDR1 MDHEN, CDR2 SYDVKM. There are 11 residues in the CDR3. The V end lost 5 bases, the J end lost 8 bases, and 9 bases lay between the germline ends.

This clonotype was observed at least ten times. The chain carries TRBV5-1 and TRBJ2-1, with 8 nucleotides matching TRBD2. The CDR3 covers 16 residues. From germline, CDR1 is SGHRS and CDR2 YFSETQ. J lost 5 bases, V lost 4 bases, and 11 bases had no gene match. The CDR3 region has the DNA TGCGCCAGCAGCCCCTCCACCGGGAGGGCCCACAATGAGCAGTTCTTC. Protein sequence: CASSPSTGRAHNEQFF.

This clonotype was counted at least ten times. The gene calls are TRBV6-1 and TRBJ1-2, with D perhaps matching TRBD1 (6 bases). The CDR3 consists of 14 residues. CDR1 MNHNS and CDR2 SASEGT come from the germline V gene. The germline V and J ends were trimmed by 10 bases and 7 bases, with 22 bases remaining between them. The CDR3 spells CATTGQGRGFGYTF. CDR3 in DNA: TGTGCCACCACGGGTCAGGGCAGGGGATTTGGCTACACCTTC.

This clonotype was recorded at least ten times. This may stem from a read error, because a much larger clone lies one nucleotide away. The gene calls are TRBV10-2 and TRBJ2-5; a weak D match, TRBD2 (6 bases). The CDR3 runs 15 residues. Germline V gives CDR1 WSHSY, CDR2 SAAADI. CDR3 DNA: TGCGCCAGCAGTGAGGTGGCTAGCGAGCAAGAGACCCATTACTTC. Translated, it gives CASSEVASEQETHYF.

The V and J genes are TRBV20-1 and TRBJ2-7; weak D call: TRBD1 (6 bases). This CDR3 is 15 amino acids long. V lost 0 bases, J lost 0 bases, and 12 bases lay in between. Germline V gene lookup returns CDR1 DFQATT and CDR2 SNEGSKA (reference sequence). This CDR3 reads CSARDSAGVSYEQYF. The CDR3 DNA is TGCAGTGCTAGAGATTCGGCAGGGGTCTCCTACGAGCAGTACTTC.

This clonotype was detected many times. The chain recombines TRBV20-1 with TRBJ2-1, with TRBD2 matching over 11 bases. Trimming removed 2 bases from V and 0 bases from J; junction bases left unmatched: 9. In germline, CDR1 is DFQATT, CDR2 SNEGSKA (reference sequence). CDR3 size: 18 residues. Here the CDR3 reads CSARRGLAGVSSYNEQFF. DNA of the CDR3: TGCAGTGCTAGACGTGGACTAGCGGGCGTCAGCTCCTACAATGAGCAGTTCTTC.